Included here is one T cell receptor beta chain sequence, with context. The antigen this receptor binds is unknown. It has no much larger one-base neighbor in the sample; base qualities were not kept. Each collaborating institution followed its own protocols to collect whole blood in K2EDTA tubes. For TCRbeta analysis, collaborators shipped samples as frozen whole blood, isolated PBMCs, or DNA extracted from either of those sample types. TCRbeta CDR3 regions were amplified from genomic DNA by means of the immunoSEQ Assay, a bias-controlled multiplex PCR. The original methods were these. Nucleated cell counts per sample were estimated from amplification of reference gene primers within the assay. To quantify the absolute abundance of each unique TCRbeta CDR3 rearrangement, sequence reads were collapsed and filtered. Productive Simpson clonality was computed per sample as the square root of Simpson's diversity index over productive rearrangements. TCRdb's version of the immuneACCESS table is confined to in-frame rearrangements and falls short of the full clone set. An unresolved V gene accounts for under half of the shortfall where checked; the remainder is of unknown origin. Clone size and the V and J calls come from that table; the DNA yielded D and trimming. Within this sample are 150,000 to 160,000 clones, with approximately 90% of them counted one time only. The leading ten clones occupy about 2.5% of the sample.

The cysteine opens and the phenylalanine closes a CDR3 of 14 amino acids. The entry retains the CDR3 DNA only, 42 bases that are in frame from base 1. Trimming takes 5 bases off V and 1 base off J; junction bases not matched to a gene: 4. From the germline V gene, CDR1 is MDHEN and CDR2 is SYDVKM. This entry comes from a study of blood T cell repertoires in COVID-19 (dated by TCRdb to about 2020). Study-level background: Samples covering the acute and convalescent phases of COVID-19 were provided by collaborators in the United States, Italy and Spain. Where HLA class I and class II types were available, the types were taken from metadata supplied by the sample provider, not from assay-based typing. The sample metadata nearly always contained a de-identified subject ID, COVID-19 status, age in years and sex. The material from the prospective study consisted of cDNA or gDNA derived from T cells, B-cell-depleted T cells, or PBMCs. Subjects who had been exposed to COVID-19, were actively infected with it, or had recovered from it provided the deeply sampled blood TCRbeta repertoires that made up the dataset. The repertoires were released in a freely available public database meant as a resource for research on the immune response to SARS-CoV-2. Samples came from the ongoing ImmuneRACE study (first 160 participants) plus 1,254 subjects from 6 global collaborators.

What the authors observed across the whole study: Clinical and demographic metadata were provided uncurated, with the amount varying by source and participant.

The rearrangement joined TRBV28 to TRBJ2-5, and 7 junctional nucleotides match TRBD2. The sequencing input was peripheral blood. This receptor was taken from a woman aged 65 to 85 with acute or convalescent COVID-19. The CDR3 region reads CASSPPGGQETQYF. The DNA is as follows: TGTGCCAGCAGTCCCCCGGGGGGCCAAGAGACCCAGTACTTC.